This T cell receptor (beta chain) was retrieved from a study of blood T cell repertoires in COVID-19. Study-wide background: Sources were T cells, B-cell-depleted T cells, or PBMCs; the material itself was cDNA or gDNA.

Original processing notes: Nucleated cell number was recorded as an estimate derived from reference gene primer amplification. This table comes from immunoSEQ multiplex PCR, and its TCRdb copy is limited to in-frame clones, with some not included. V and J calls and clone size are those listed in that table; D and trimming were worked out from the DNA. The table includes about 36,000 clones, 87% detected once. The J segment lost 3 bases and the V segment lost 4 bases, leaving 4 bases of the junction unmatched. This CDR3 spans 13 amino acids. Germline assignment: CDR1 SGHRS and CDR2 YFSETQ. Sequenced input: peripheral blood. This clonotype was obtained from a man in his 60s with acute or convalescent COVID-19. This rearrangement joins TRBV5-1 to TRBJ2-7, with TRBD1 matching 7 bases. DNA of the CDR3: TGCGCCAGCAGCGGTGGGACAGTCTACGAGCAGTACTTC. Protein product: CASSGGTVYEQYF.